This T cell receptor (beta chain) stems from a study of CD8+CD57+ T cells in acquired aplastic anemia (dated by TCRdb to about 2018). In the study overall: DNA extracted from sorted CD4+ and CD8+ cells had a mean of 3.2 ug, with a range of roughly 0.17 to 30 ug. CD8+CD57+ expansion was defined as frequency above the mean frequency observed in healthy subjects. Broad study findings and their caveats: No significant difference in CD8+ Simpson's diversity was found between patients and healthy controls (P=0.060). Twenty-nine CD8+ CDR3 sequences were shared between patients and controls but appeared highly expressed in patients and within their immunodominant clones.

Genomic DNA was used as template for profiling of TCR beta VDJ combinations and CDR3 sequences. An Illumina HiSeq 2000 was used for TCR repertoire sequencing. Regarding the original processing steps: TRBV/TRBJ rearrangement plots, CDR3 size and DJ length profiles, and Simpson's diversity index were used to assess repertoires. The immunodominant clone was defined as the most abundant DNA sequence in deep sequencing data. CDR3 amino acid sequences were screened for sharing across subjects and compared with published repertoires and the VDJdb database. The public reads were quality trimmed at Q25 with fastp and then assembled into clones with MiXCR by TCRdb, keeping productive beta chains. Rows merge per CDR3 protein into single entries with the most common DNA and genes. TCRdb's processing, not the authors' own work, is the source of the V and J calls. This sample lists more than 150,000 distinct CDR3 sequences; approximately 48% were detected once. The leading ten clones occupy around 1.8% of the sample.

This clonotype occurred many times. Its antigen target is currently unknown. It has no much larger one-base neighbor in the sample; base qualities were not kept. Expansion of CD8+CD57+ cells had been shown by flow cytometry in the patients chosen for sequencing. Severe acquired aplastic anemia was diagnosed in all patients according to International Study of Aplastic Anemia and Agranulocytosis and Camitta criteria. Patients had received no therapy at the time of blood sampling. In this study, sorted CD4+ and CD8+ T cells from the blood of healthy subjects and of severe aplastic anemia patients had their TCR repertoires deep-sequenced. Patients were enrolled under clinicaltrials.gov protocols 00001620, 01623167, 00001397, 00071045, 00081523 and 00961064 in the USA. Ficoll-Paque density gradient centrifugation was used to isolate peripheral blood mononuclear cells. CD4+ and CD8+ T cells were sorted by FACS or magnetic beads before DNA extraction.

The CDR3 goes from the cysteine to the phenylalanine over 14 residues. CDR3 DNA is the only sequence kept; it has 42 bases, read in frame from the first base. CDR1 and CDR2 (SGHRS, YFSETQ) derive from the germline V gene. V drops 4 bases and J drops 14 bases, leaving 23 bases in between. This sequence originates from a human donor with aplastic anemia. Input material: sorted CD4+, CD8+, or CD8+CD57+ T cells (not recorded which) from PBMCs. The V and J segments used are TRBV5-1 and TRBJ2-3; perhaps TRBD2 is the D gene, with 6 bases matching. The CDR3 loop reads CASSLQTSSVVGYF. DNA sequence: TGCGCCAGCAGCCTCCAAACCTCTAGCGTCGTAGGGTATTTT.